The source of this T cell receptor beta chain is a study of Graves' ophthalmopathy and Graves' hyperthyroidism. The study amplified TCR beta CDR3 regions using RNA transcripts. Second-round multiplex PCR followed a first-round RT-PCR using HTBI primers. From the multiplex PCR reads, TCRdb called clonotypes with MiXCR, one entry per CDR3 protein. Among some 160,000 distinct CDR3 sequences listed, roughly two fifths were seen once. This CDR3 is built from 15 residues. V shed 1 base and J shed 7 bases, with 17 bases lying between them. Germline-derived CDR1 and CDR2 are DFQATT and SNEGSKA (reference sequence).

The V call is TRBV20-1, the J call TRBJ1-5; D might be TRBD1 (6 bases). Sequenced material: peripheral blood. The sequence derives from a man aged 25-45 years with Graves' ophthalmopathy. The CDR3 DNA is TGCAGTGCTAGAGGTCCCCATACAGGGAACCAGCCCCAGCATTTT. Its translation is CSARGPHTGNQPQHF.